These T cell receptor beta chains were read from a single sample in a study of T cells in Graves' hyperthyroidism and ophthalmopathy. TCRdb used MiXCR to reprocess the multiplex PCR reads, holding one entry per CDR3 protein. The data hold 200,000 to 250,000 distinct CDR3 sequences, with about 18% observed a single time. Specimen: blood. The receptors were gathered from a man aged 35 to 55 with Graves' hyperthyroidism. The CDR3 runs from the conserved cysteine through the conserved F or W. The D gene is left open where the match is weak. A row's size may be missing; if present it is once, few, many or a size class.

abundance	v_gene	d_gene	j_gene	CDR3aa	CDR3nt
many	TRBV28	TRBD1	TRBJ1-5	CASSSPIRTGPYGNQPQHF	TGTGCCAGCAGTTCCCCGATCCGGACAGGCCCTTACGGCAATCAGCCCCAGCATTTT
.	TRBV20-1	TRBD1	TRBJ2-1	CSARDRQGASNEQFF	TGCAGTGCTAGAGATAGGCAGGGGGCGTCAAATGAGCAGTTCTTC
few	TRBV20-1	.	TRBJ1-2	CSAQTASWGYTF	TGCAGTGCTCAGACGGCCAGTTGGGGCTACACCTTC
many	TRBV7-3	.	TRBJ2-3	CASSLIGEEDTQYF	TGTGCCAGCAGCTTAATAGGGGAGGAAGATACGCAGTATTTT
.	TRBV3-1	.	TRBJ2-7	CASSRVAGTYEQYF	TGTGCCAGCAGCCGGGTGGCAGGGACCTACGAGCAGTACTTC
many	TRBV6-1	.	TRBJ1-1	CASSASLEFTEAFF	TGTGCCAGCAGCGCCTCCCTAGAGTTCACTGAAGCTTTCTTT
few	TRBV19	.	TRBJ1-1	CASSIAGTEAFF	TGTGCCAGTAGTATAGCGGGTACTGAAGCTTTCTTT
.	TRBV7-2	.	TRBJ2-5	CASSLPSETQYF	TGTGCCAGCAGCTTGCCCTCAGAGACCCAGTACTTC
few	TRBV5-8	.	TRBJ2-7	CASSPVEAHEQYF	TGTGCCAGCAGCCCCGTCGAAGCCCACGAGCAGTACTTC
.	TRBV19	.	TRBJ2-2	CASSILGWGGRSTGELFF	TGTGCCAGCAGTATTCTCGGGTGGGGGGGCCGGTCGACCGGGGAGCTGTTTTTT
many	TRBV5-1	TRBD1	TRBJ1-1	CASSPGTGNTEAFF	TGCGCCAGCAGCCCGGGGACAGGTAACACTGAAGCTTTCTTT
many	TRBV3-1	.	TRBJ2-5	CASSPRFSVGQETQYF	TGTGCCAGCAGCCCTCGATTTTCCGTTGGTCAAGAGACCCAGTACTTC
many	TRBV7-9	TRBD1	TRBJ1-3	CASSFPTGGTGNTIYF	TGTGCCAGCAGCTTCCCTACAGGGGGTACTGGAAACACCATATATTTT
many	TRBV6-2/TRBV6-3	TRBD1	TRBJ2-4	CASSSAGTGGNIQYF	TGTGCCAGCAGTTCCGCCGGGACAGGGGGAAACATTCAGTACTTC
few	TRBV10-3	.	TRBJ2-3	CAISEASRVDTQYF	TGTGCCATCAGTGAGGCCTCTAGGGTTGATACGCAGTATTTT
few	TRBV30	.	TRBJ1-1	CAWSPGAYTEAFF	TGTGCCTGGAGCCCGGGGGCTTACACTGAAGCTTTCTTT
.	TRBV11-2	.	TRBJ2-7	CASSLGTGGRSYEQYF	TGTGCCAGCAGCTTAGGCACGGGGGGCCGCTCCTACGAGCAGTACTTC
many	TRBV5-1	.	TRBJ2-5	CASSLGGVKETQYF	TGCGCCAGCAGCTTGGGGGGAGTGAAGGAGACCCAGTACTTC
many	TRBV6-2/TRBV6-3	.	TRBJ2-1	CASSTRKGADNEQFF	TGTGCCAGCAGTACCCGCAAAGGGGCGGACAATGAGCAGTTCTTC
many	TRBV6-2/TRBV6-3	.	TRBJ1-3	CASSRGRSSGNTIYF	TGTGCCAGCAGTCGCGGACGCAGCTCTGGAAACACCATATATTTT
many	TRBV3-1	TRBD2	TRBJ2-7	CASSQGSGGGFYEQYF	TGTGCCAGCAGCCAAGGAAGCGGGGGGGGGTTCTACGAGCAGTACTTC
many	TRBV7-9	.	TRBJ2-2	CASSSEGQNTGELFF	TGTGCCAGCAGCTCCGAAGGACAGAACACCGGGGAGCTGTTTTTT
many	TRBV28	.	TRBJ1-4	CASSLASIPEKLFF	TGTGCCAGCAGTTTAGCCAGTATCCCGGAAAAACTGTTTTTT
few	TRBV6-1	TRBD2	TRBJ2-2	CASLAGNTGELFF	TGTGCCAGTTTAGCGGGTAACACCGGGGAGCTGTTTTTT
many	TRBV7-2	.	TRBJ2-5	CASSPGVTETQYF	TGTGCCAGCAGCCCGGGAGTTACGGAGACCCAGTACTTC
.	TRBV11-2	.	TRBJ2-1	CASSPLRGELYNEQFF	TGTGCCAGCAGCCCCCTTAGGGGGGAGCTGTACAATGAGCAGTTCTTC
many	TRBV7-2	.	TRBJ1-1	CASSASGHTWSEAFF	TGTGCCAGCAGCGCCTCGGGACATACCTGGAGTGAAGCTTTCTTT
.	TRBV7-3	TRBD2	TRBJ2-1	CASSRLAGGLPYNEQFF	TGTGCCAGCAGCCGACTAGCGGGGGGGCTGCCCTACAATGAGCAGTTCTTC
many	TRBV28	.	TRBJ1-4	CASSLPSGGREKLFF	TGTGCCAGCAGTTTACCCTCCGGGGGTAGGGAAAAACTGTTTTTT
.	TRBV9	.	TRBJ2-5	CASSVGNGKTQYF	TGTGCCAGCAGCGTAGGCAACGGGAAGACCCAGTACTTC
many	TRBV14	TRBD1	TRBJ2-7	CASSPTGNDYEQYF	TGTGCCAGCAGCCCGACAGGGAACGACTACGAGCAGTACTTC
many	TRBV6-2/TRBV6-3	.	TRBJ2-5	CASSYSEGSFQETQYF	TGTGCCAGCAGTTACTCAGAGGGCTCCTTCCAAGAGACCCAGTACTTC
.	TRBV10-1	.	TRBJ1-2	CASSATGFDYGYTF	TGCGCCAGCAGCGCCACAGGGTTCGACTATGGCTACACCTTC
many	TRBV6-9	.	TRBJ2-5	CASRHREETQYF	TGTGCCAGCAGACACAGGGAAGAGACCCAGTACTTC
.	TRBV7-9	.	TRBJ1-6	CASSSSTNSPLHF	TGTGCCAGCAGCTCCTCAACTAATTCACCCCTCCACTTT
many	TRBV7-9	TRBD2	TRBJ2-1	CASSLAASGGYYEQFF	TGTGCCAGCAGCTTAGCCGCTAGCGGGGGGTACTATGAGCAGTTCTTC
few	TRBV10-3	.	TRBJ1-5	CAISESDQPQHF	TGTGCCATCAGTGAGTCCGATCAGCCCCAGCATTTT
many	TRBV3-1	TRBD2	TRBJ2-7	CASSQERRGGYEQYF	TGTGCCAGCAGCCAAGAGAGGCGGGGGGGATACGAGCAGTACTTC
many	TRBV7-9	TRBD2	TRBJ2-1	CASSFVLGGEFF	TGTGCCAGCAGCTTCGTACTCGGGGGGGAGTTCTTC
many	TRBV12-3/TRBV12-4	.	TRBJ2-7	CASSLGRGRTYEQYF	TGTGCCAGCAGTTTAGGGAGGGGCAGAACCTACGAGCAGTACTTC
.	TRBV5-1	.	TRBJ1-4	CASSFGQGSEKLFF	TGCGCCAGCAGCTTCGGGCAGGGGAGTGAAAAACTGTTTTTT
.	TRBV27	TRBD2	TRBJ2-3	CASSLYFGGGEYF	TGTGCCAGCAGTTTATACTTTGGGGGGGGGGAGTATTTT
few	TRBV30	TRBD1	TRBJ1-2	CACNDRAGGYTF	TGTGCCTGTAATGACAGGGCCGGCGGCTACACCTTC
many	TRBV2	.	TRBJ2-1	CASSEYNEQFF	TGTGCCAGCAGTGAGTACAATGAGCAGTTCTTC
.	TRBV4-3	TRBD1	TRBJ2-1	CASSQAWDREIYNEQFF	TGCGCCAGCAGCCAAGCCTGGGACAGGGAGATATACAATGAGCAGTTCTTC
.	TRBV5-5	TRBD1	TRBJ1-2	CASSLAPDRTYGYTF	TGTGCCAGCAGCTTGGCCCCGGACAGGACCTATGGCTACACCTTC
.	TRBV5-4	TRBD1	TRBJ2-3	CASSSGQGNTQYF	TGTGCCAGCAGCTCTGGACAGGGAAATACGCAGTATTTT
few	TRBV27	TRBD1	TRBJ2-7	CASRTGGFYEQYF	TGTGCCAGCAGGACAGGGGGCTTCTACGAGCAGTACTTC
.	TRBV20-1	TRBD2	TRBJ2-1	CSARSGRARNEQFF	TGCAGTGCTAGAAGCGGGAGGGCCCGCAATGAGCAGTTCTTC
.	TRBV5-4	.	TRBJ2-7	CASSSVRGYEQYF	TGTGCCAGCAGCTCCGTCAGGGGTTACGAGCAGTACTTC
.	TRBV20-1	.	TRBJ2-1	CSGGQTNEQFF	TGCAGTGGAGGGCAGACCAATGAGCAGTTCTTC
many	TRBV10-3	.	TRBJ1-2	CAISDPSEGVGGYTF	TGTGCCATCAGTGACCCTTCGGAGGGGGTCGGGGGCTACACCTTC
.	TRBV20-1	.	TRBJ2-1	CSARAPDRYLNEQFF	TGCAGTGCTAGAGCTCCTGACAGGTATCTCAATGAGCAGTTCTTC
few	TRBV6-1	.	TRBJ1-1	CASSYKQPEAFF	TGTGCCAGCAGTTATAAGCAGCCTGAAGCTTTCTTT
.	TRBV4-3	.	TRBJ2-5	CASSQGRGSQETQYF	TGCGCCAGCAGCCAAGGCAGAGGATCTCAAGAGACCCAGTACTTC
many	TRBV20-1	.	TRBJ1-2	CSARSPWSETNYGYTF	TGCAGTGCTAGAAGCCCGTGGAGCGAGACTAACTATGGCTACACCTTC
many	TRBV15	.	TRBJ2-7	CATRGAGTGHEQYF	TGTGCCACCAGGGGAGCAGGCACGGGACACGAGCAGTACTTC
.	TRBV9	.	TRBJ1-5	CASSPWGGGREPQHF	TGTGCCAGCAGCCCCTGGGGGGGCGGGAGGGAGCCCCAGCATTTT
.	TRBV11-3	.	TRBJ1-4	CASSFGATNEKLFF	TGTGCCAGCAGCTTCGGTGCAACTAATGAAAAACTGTTTTTT
many	TRBV20-1	.	TRBJ2-5	CSARKDSETQYF	TGCAGTGCTAGGAAGGATTCCGAGACCCAGTACTTC